This T cell receptor beta chain emerged from a study of early T cells in non-severe SARS-CoV-2 infection. TCRdb itself ran the 5' RACE reads through MiXCR, one entry per CDR3 protein. Of roughly 70,000 distinct CDR3 sequences in the sample, around an eighth were seen once. Germline loops: CDR1 DFQATT, CDR2 SNEGSKA (reference sequence). V was cut by 8 bases and J by 1 base, with 9 bases left in between. The CDR3 spans 12 residues. Input material: whole blood. The receptor was derived from an adult who was a healthcare worker with PCR-confirmed SARS-CoV-2 infection or an uninfected control (not recorded which). V is TRBV20-1 and J is TRBJ2-1; D unresolved. The CDR3 protein is CSWTRSYNEQFF. The DNA of the CDR3 is TGCAGTTGGACCCGATCCTACAATGAGCAGTTCTTC.